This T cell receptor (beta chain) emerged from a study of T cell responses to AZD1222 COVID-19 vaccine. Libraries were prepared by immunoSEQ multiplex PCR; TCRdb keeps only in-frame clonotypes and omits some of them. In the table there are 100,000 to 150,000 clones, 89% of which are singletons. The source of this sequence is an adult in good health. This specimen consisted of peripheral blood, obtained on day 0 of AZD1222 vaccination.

The CDR3, as DNA: TGTGCCAGCAGGAAAGGGGGGGGTCAGCCCCAGCATTTT. Its protein product is CASRKGGGQPQHF. This chain uses TRBV2 with TRBJ1-5, with a tentative D call TRBD1 (6 bases). The V gene's germline CDR1 is SNHLY and CDR2 FYNNEI. V lost 6 bases to trimming and J lost 6 bases, with 12 bases between them. The CDR3 length is 13 residues.